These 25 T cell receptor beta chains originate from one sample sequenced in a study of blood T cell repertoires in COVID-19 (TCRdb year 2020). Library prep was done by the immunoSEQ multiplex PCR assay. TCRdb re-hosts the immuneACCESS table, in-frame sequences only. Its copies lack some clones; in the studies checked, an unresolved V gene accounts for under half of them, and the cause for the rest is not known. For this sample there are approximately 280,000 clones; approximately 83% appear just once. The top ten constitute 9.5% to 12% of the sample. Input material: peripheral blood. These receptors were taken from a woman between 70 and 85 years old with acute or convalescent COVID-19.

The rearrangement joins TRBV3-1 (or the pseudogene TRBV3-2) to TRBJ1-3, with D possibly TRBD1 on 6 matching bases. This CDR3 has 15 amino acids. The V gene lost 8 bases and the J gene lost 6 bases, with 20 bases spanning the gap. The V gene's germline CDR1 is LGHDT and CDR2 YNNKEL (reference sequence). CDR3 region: CASGYRDILTNTIYF. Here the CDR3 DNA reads TGTGCCAGCGGGTACCGGGACATACTTACAAACACCATATATTTT.

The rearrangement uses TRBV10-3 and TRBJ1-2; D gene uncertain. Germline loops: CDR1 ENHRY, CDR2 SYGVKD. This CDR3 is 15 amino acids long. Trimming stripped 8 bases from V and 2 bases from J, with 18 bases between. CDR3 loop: CAIFSPEVGNYGYTF. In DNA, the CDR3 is TGTGCCATCTTTAGTCCGGAGGTGGGGAACTATGGCTACACCTTC.

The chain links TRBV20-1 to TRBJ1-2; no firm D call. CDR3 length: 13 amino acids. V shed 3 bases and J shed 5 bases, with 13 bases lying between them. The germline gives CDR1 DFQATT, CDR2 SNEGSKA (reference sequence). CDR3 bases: TGCAGTGCTAGTGCGGGGATGTCGTATGGCTACACCTTC. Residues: CSASAGMSYGYTF.

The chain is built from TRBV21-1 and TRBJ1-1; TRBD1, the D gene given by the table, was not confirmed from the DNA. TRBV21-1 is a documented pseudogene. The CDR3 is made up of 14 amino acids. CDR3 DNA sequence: TGTGCCAGCAGCAATTTGGACAGGAACACTGAAGCTTTCTTT. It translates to CASSNLDRNTEAFF.

CDR3 in DNA: TGTGCCAGCAGCTTACTAGCGGGAAACAATGAGCAGTTCTTC. This sequence encodes CASSLLAGNNEQFF. This chain links TRBV11-2 with TRBJ2-1, with 9 bases identical to TRBD2. This CDR3 has 14 amino acids. The V gene's germline CDR1 is SGHAT and CDR2 FQNNGV. The V segment lost 2 bases and the J segment 5 bases; nucleotides outside the gene matches: 1. Full variable domain (remainder filled in from reference TRBV11-2 and TRBJ2-1): EAGVAQSPRYKIIEKRQSVAFWCNPISGHATLYWYQQILGQGPKLLIQFQNNGVVDDSQLPKDRFSAERLKGVDSTLKIQPAKLEDSAVYLCASSLLAGNNEQFFGPGTRLTVL.

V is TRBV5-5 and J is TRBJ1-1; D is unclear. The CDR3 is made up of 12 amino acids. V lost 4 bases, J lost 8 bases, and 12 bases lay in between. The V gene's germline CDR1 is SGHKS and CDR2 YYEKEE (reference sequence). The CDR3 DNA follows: TGTGCCAGCAGCCCACCAGGTCCCGAAGCTTTCTTT. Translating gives CASSPPGPEAFF.

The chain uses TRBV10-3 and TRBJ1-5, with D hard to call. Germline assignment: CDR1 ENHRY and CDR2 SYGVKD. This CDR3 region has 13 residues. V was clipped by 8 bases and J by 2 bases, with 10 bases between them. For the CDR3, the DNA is TGTGCCATCGGTTCCGAGGGCAATCAGCCCCAGCATTTT. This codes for CAIGSEGNQPQHF.

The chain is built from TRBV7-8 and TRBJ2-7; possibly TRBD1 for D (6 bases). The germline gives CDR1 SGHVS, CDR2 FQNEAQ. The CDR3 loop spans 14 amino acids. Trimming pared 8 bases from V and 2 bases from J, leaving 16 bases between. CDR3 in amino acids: CASAHLRQAYEQYF. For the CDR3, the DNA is TGTGCCAGCGCCCACTTGAGACAGGCCTACGAGCAGTACTTC.

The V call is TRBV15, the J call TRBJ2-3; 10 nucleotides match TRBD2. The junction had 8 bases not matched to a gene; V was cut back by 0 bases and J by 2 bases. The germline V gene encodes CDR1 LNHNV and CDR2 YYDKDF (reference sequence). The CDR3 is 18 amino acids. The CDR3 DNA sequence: TGTGCCACCAGCAGAGACTTACTTCTAGCGGGGGTCACAGATACGCAGTATTTT. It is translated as CATSRDLLLAGVTDTQYF.

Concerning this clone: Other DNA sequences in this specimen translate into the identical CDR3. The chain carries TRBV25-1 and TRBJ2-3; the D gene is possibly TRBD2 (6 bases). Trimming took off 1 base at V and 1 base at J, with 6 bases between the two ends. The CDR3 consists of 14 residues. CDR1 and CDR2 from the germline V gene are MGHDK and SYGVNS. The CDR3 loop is CASSEWGGTDTQYF. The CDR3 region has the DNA TGTGCCAGCAGTGAATGGGGGGGCACAGATACGCAGTATTTT.

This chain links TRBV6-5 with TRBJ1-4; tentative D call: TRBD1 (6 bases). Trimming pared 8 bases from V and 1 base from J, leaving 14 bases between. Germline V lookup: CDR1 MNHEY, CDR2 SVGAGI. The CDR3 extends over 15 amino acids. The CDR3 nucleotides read TGTGCCAGCGAGGACAGATCGGTAACTAATGAAAAACTGTTTTTT. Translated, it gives CASEDRSVTNEKLFF.

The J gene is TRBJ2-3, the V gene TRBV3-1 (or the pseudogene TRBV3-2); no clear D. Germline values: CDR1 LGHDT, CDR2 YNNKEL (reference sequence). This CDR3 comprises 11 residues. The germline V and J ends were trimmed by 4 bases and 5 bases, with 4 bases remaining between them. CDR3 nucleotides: TGTGCCAGCAGCCTCGGAGATACGCAGTATTTT. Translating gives CASSLGDTQYF.

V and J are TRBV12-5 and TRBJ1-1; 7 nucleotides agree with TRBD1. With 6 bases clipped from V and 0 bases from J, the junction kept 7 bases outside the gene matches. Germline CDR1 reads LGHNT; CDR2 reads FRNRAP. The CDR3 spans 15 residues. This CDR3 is CASGTGQTMNTEAFF. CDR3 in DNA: TGTGCTAGTGGAACGGGACAGACCATGAACACTGAAGCTTTCTTT.

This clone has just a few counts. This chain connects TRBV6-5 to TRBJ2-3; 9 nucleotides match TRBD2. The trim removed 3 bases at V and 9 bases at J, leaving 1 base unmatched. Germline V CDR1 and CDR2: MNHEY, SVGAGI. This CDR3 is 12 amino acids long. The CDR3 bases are TGTGCCAGCAGTTATAGCGGGGGCACGCAGTATTTT. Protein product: CASSYSGGTQYF.

CDR3 loop: CASSLAANKDYGYTF. The CDR3 DNA is TGTGCCAGCTCACTCGCCGCAAACAAAGACTATGGCTACACCTTC. The chain combines TRBV18 with TRBJ1-2, with D unclear. This CDR3 is 15 amino acids long. CDR1 and CDR2 (germline): KGHSH, LQKENI. V was clipped by 4 bases and J by 3 bases, with 15 bases between them.

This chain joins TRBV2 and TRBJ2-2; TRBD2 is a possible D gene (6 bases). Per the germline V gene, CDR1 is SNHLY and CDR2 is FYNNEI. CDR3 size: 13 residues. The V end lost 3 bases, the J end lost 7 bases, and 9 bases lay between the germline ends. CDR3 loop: CASSERGVGELFF. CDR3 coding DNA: TGTGCCAGCAGTGAGCGGGGAGTCGGGGAGCTGTTTTTT.

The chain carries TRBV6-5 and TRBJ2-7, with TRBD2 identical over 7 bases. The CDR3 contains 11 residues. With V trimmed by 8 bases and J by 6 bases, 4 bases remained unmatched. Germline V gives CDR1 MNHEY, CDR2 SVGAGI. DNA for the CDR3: TGTGCCAGCTCGGGAGGTGGCGAGCAGTACTTC. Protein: CASSGGGEQYF.

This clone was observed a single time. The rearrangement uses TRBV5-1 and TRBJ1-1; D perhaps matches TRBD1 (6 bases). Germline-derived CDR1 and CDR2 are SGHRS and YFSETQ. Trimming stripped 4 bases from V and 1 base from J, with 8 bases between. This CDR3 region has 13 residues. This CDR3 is CASSVTGNTEAFF. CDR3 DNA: TGCGCCAGCAGCGTGACAGGGAACACTGAAGCTTTCTTT. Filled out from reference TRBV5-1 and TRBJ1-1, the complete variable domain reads KAGVTQTPRYLIKTRGQQVTLSCSPISGHRSVSWYQQTPGQGLQFLFEYFSETQRNKGNFPGRFSGRQFSNSRSEMNVSTLELGDSALYLCASSVTGNTEAFFGQGTRLTVV.

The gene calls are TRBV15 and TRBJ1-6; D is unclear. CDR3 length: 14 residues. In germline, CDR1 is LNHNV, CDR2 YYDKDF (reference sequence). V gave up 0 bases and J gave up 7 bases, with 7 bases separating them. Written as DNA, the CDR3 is TGTGCCACCAGCAGAGATCCTTCCAATTCACCCCTCCACTTT. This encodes CATSRDPSNSPLHF.

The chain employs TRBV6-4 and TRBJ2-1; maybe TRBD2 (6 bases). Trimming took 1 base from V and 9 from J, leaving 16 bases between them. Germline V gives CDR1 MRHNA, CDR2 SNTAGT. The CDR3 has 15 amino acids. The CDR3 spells CASSDFLRTSSEQFF. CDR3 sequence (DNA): TGTGCCAGCAGTGACTTCTTACGAACTAGCTCTGAGCAGTTCTTC.

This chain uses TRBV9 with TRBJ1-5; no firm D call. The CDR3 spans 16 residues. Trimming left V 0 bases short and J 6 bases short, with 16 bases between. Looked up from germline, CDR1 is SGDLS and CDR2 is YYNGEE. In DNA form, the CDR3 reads TGTGCCAGCAGCGTAGGGATGGGAGGGAGGTCTCAGCCCCAGCATTTT. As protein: CASSVGMGGRSQPQHF.

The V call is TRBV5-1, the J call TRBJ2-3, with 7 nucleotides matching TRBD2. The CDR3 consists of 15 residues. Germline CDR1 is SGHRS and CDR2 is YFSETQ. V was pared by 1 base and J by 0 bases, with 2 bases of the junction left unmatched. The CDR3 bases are TGCGCCAGCAGCTTGTGGGGGGGGAGCACAGATACGCAGTATTTT. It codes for CASSLWGGSTDTQYF.

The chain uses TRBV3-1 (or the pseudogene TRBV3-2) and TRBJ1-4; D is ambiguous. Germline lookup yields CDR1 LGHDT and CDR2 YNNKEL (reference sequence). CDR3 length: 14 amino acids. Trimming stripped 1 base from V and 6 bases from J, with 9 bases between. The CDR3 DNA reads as TGTGCCAGCAGCCAAGGATCCGTAGATGAAAAACTGTTTTTT. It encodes CASSQGSVDEKLFF.

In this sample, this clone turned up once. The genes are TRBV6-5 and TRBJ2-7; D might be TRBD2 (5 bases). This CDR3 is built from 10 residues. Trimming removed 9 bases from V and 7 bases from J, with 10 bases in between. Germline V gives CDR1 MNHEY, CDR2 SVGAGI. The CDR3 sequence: CARPRGEQYF. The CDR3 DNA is TGTGCCAGGCCCCGAGGGGAGCAGTACTTC.

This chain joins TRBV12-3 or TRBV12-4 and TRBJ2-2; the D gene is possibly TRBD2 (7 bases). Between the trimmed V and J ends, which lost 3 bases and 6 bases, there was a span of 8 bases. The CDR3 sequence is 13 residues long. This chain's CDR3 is CASSLGGPGELFF. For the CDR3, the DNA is TGTGCCAGCAGTTTGGGGGGGCCCGGGGAGCTGTTTTTT.